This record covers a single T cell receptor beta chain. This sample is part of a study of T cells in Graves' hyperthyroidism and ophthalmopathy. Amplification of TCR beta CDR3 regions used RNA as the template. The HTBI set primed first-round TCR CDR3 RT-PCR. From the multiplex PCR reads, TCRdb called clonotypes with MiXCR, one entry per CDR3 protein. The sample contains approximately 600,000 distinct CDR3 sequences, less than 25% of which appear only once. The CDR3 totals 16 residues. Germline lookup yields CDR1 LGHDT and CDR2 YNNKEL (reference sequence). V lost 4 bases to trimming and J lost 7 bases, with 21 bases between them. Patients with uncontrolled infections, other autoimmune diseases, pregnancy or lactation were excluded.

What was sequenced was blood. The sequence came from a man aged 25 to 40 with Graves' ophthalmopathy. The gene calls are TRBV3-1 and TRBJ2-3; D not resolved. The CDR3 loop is CASSPGVAQPGHTQYF. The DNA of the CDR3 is TGTGCCAGCAGCCCTGGAGTGGCACAGCCCGGGCATACGCAGTATTTT.